These 32 T cell receptor beta chains were sequenced from one sample in a study of blood T cell repertoires in COVID-19. Measured with immunoSEQ multiplex PCR; TCRdb has only the in-frame clones, and not every one. Here the sample spans 130,000 to 150,000 clones, 88% being singletons. The specimen sequenced was peripheral blood. The receptor set was obtained from a human donor in a cohort sampled during active COVID-19.

The chain employs TRBV15 and TRBJ1-6; D gene uncertain. The V end lost 1 base, the J end lost 8 bases, and 6 bases lay between the germline ends. The CDR3 covers 13 residues. Germline-derived CDR1 and CDR2 are LNHNV and YYDKDF (reference sequence). The CDR3 coding sequence is TGTGCCACCAGCAGAGTGGGAGATTCACCCCTCCACTTT. Translation gives CATSRVGDSPLHF.

This chain connects TRBV9 to TRBJ2-5; no definite D call. Germline lookup yields CDR1 SGDLS and CDR2 YYNGEE. There are 13 residues in the CDR3. Trimming stripped 4 bases from V and 5 bases from J, with 12 bases between. The CDR3 bases are TGTGCCAGCAGCAATATACCGCAGGAGACCCAGTACTTC. Translation: CASSNIPQETQYF.

V is TRBV7-3 and J is TRBJ1-2, with 7 bases aligning to TRBD1. V was clipped by 5 bases and J by 4 bases; unmatched bases: 4. This CDR3 comprises 13 residues. CDR1 and CDR2 from the germline V gene are SGHTA and FQGTGA. CDR3 sequence: CASSQGGSYGYTF. CDR3 coding DNA: TGTGCCAGCAGCCAAGGGGGCAGCTATGGCTACACCTTC.

The rearrangement links TRBV5-4 to TRBJ2-2; 7 bases align to TRBD1. CDR3 length: 17 residues. Germline CDR1 SGHNT, CDR2 YYREEE (reference sequence). The V and J ends lost 4 bases and 3 bases, in that order; junction bases with no gene match: 12. For the CDR3, the DNA is TGTGCCAGCAGCGGGGACAGCGGATTTTTGGACACCGGGGAGCTGTTTTTT. It encodes CASSGDSGFLDTGELFF. Supplemented by reference TRBV5-4 and TRBJ2-2, the full variable domain reads ETGVTQSPTHLIKTRGQQVTLRCSSQSGHNTVSWYQQALGQGPQFIFQYYREEENGRGNFPPRFSGLQFPNYSSELNVNALELDDSALYLCASSGDSGFLDTGELFFGEGSRLTVL.

This clone was observed a few times. The rearrangement joins TRBV10-1 to TRBJ2-5, with 7 nucleotides matching TRBD1. There are 12 residues in the CDR3. In germline, CDR1 is WNHNN, CDR2 SYGVQD (reference sequence). Trimming cost V 10 bases and J 4 bases; bases outside gene matches: 6. CDR3 loop: CATSRDRETQYF. The CDR3 DNA sequence: TGCGCCACTAGCCGGGACAGAGAGACCCAGTACTTC.

The chain combines TRBV7-8 with TRBJ1-2, with a weak D call TRBD1 (5 bases). The CDR3 is 16 residues long. V lost 0 bases and J lost 4, with 15 bases in between. Germline CDR1 and CDR2: SGHVS and FQNEAQ. The CDR3 sequence: CASSLAAGWYSYGYTF. The CDR3 nucleotides read TGTGCCAGCAGCTTAGCTGCAGGGTGGTATAGCTATGGCTACACCTTC.

The genes are TRBV5-1 and TRBJ1-6, with D hard to call. Germline V gives CDR1 SGHRS, CDR2 YFSETQ. Trimming left V 0 bases short and J 7 bases short, with 17 bases between. The CDR3 loop spans 17 amino acids. Here the CDR3 reads CASSLVGSPSGNSPLHF. The CDR3 region has the DNA TGCGCCAGCAGCTTGGTGGGCAGTCCCTCTGGAAATTCACCCCTCCACTTT.

This rearrangement joins TRBV6-6 to TRBJ2-1; 8 bases are a match to TRBD1. The germline gives CDR1 MNHNY, CDR2 SVGAGI (reference sequence). After removal of 4 bases from V and 0 bases from J, the junction contained 5 bases not matched to a gene. CDR3 length: 16 amino acids. This CDR3 reads CASSSRTGSSYNEQFF. The CDR3 DNA follows: TGTGCCAGCAGTTCCAGGACAGGGTCCTCCTACAATGAGCAGTTCTTC.

The chain joins TRBV5-4 to TRBJ2-2; possible D gene TRBD2, 6 bases. Trimming left V 5 bases short and J 2 bases short, with 13 bases between. Germline V gives CDR1 SGHNT, CDR2 YYREEE (reference sequence). The CDR3 has 15 amino acids. Written as DNA, the CDR3 is TGTGCCAGCAGAAAAACTAGCACCAACACCGGGGAGCTGTTTTTT. Encoded protein: CASRKTSTNTGELFF.

The chain employs TRBV7-9 and TRBJ2-6; TRBD1 might be the D (6 bases). From germline, CDR1 is SEHNR and CDR2 FQNEAQ (reference sequence). The ends were cut back, 5 bases at V and 0 bases at J, with 11 bases in the middle. CDR3 size: 16 residues. CDR3 nucleotides: TGTGCCAGCAGCAAACAGGGCCGCTCTGGGGCCAACGTCCTGACTTTC. It codes for CASSKQGRSGANVLTF.

The genes are TRBV19 and TRBJ1-5, with TRBD1 as a possible D gene (6 bases). Germline V gene data show CDR1 as LNHDA and CDR2 as SQIVND (reference sequence). The CDR3 has 16 amino acids. The ends were cut back, 3 bases at V and 0 bases at J, with 12 bases in the middle. The CDR3 DNA reads TGTGCCAGTAGTATTAGGACAGCTGATAGCAATCAGCCCCAGCATTTT. The encoded protein is CASSIRTADSNQPQHF.

This clone was seen only once. This CDR3 is CASSSPPGATYF. DNA for the CDR3: TGTGCCAGCAGCTCTCCACCGGGAGCGACGTACTTC. The chain recombines TRBV7-2 with TRBJ2-7; D may be TRBD2 (6 bases). Trimming stripped 4 bases from V and 12 bases from J, with 16 bases between. This CDR3 region has 12 residues. Germline assignment: CDR1 SGHTA and CDR2 FQGNSA.

The V and J genes are TRBV28 and TRBJ1-4, with D possibly being TRBD1 (6 bases). CDR3 length: 14 amino acids. The germline V and J ends were trimmed by 7 bases and 6 bases, with 15 bases remaining between them. Germline CDR1 and CDR2: MDHEN and SYDVKM. The CDR3, as DNA: TGTGCCAGCACCCGAGGGGGTTCCGATGAAAAACTGTTTTTT. This sequence encodes CASTRGGSDEKLFF.

The V call is TRBV7-3, the J call TRBJ2-3, with 12 bases identical to TRBD2. Trimming removed 1 base from V and 4 bases from J; junction bases left unmatched: 3. This CDR3 comprises 16 residues. Germline CDR1 and CDR2: SGHTA and FQGTGA. CDR3 DNA: TGTGCCAGCAGCTTAAAGCCTAGCGGGGGGGCAGATACGCAGTATTTT. This translates into CASSLKPSGGADTQYF.

The genes are TRBV28 and TRBJ1-4, with D perhaps matching TRBD1 (5 bases). CDR3 length: 15 residues. Germline CDR1 is MDHEN and CDR2 is SYDVKM. Trimming pared 5 bases from V and 5 bases from J, leaving 15 bases between. The CDR3 region has the DNA TGTGCCAGCAGTGGGGGGGATGAGGCCAATGAAAAACTGTTTTTT. Translation: CASSGGDEANEKLFF.

The CDR3 DNA reads TGTGCCAGCAGTCCGGGGGACAGGCTGGGGGAGACCCAGTACTTC. It specifies CASSPGDRLGETQYF. V gene TRBV25-1 combines with J gene TRBJ2-5; 8 positions agree with TRBD1. The germline gives CDR1 MGHDK, CDR2 SYGVNS. The CDR3 has 15 residues. V lost 5 bases to trimming and J lost 5 bases; unmatched junction nucleotides: 10.

This clone appeared a few times. This chain connects TRBV19 to TRBJ1-5, with a possible D match to TRBD1 (5 bases). Trimming left V 4 bases short and J 5 bases short, with 12 bases between. The CDR3 totals 14 residues. Per the germline V gene, CDR1 is LNHDA and CDR2 is SQIVND (reference sequence). The DNA for the CDR3 is TGTGCCAGTAGTAGCACCGCAGGGTATCAGCCCCAGCATTTT. Translation gives CASSSTAGYQPQHF.

The chain recombines TRBV7-9 with TRBJ2-3; 7 bases are shared with TRBD1. CDR1 SEHNR and CDR2 FQNEAQ come from the germline V gene (reference sequence). V lost 5 bases to trimming and J lost 4 bases; unmatched junction nucleotides: 21. The CDR3 has 19 residues. In nucleotides, the CDR3 is TGTGCCAGCAGCCTCGTCCTCATCACGGGACAGAATTTTGCAGATACGCAGTATTTT. Protein: CASSLVLITGQNFADTQYF.

V and J are TRBV3-1 (or the pseudogene TRBV3-2) and TRBJ2-7; 14 nucleotides line up with TRBD2. Germline CDR1 is LGHDT and CDR2 is YNNKEL (reference sequence). CDR3 size: 19 residues. J lost 5 bases, V lost 1 base, and 13 bases had no gene match. CDR3 in DNA: TGTGCCAGCAGCCAAGCCCTAGGACCGGGACTAGCGGGGGTCCACGAGCAGTACTTC. Translating it yields CASSQALGPGLAGVHEQYF.

This sequence joins TRBV7-2 and TRBJ1-2; TRBD1 agrees at 8 bases. The ends lost 2 bases at V and 8 bases at J; junction bases unmatched: 10. This CDR3 has 15 residues. Germline V gene lookup returns CDR1 SGHTA and CDR2 FQGNSA. The CDR3 loop reads CASSLNPGGAVGYTF. In DNA form, the CDR3 reads TGTGCCAGCAGCTTAAATCCAGGGGGCGCCGTGGGCTACACCTTC.

A single count supports this clone. This chain joins TRBV28 and TRBJ2-7, with D uncertain. CDR1 is MDHEN and CDR2 is SYDVKM in the germline V gene. The V end lost 5 bases, the J end lost 6 bases, and 5 bases lay between the germline ends. The CDR3 spans 10 residues. The CDR3, as DNA: TGTGCCAGCAGTGGGCGCGAGCAGTACTTC. It encodes CASSGREQYF.

This chain joins TRBV6-5 and TRBJ2-2; D call uncertain. The CDR3 extends over 13 amino acids. Trimming cost V 8 bases and J 4 bases, with 11 bases left between them. Per germline, CDR1 MNHEY and CDR2 SVGAGI. The CDR3 nucleotides read TGTGCCAGCTCTCCGCGGCGCACCGGGGAGCTGTTTTTT. As protein: CASSPRRTGELFF.

This clone was seen a few times. The rearrangement joins TRBV2 to TRBJ2-6; 7 positions agree with TRBD1. This CDR3 comprises 17 residues. Per germline, CDR1 SNHLY and CDR2 FYNNEI. The V segment lost 0 bases and the J segment 0 bases; nucleotides outside the gene matches: 2. CDR3 nucleotide sequence: TGTGCCAGCAGTGAAGCAGACAGGGTCTCTGGGGCCAACGTCCTGACTTTC. Amino acid sequence: CASSEADRVSGANVLTF.

The gene calls are TRBV19 and TRBJ1-5; D perhaps matches TRBD1 (5 bases). V gave up 3 bases and J gave up 3 bases, with 15 bases separating them. This CDR3 has 16 residues. Germline-derived CDR1 and CDR2 are LNHDA and SQIVND (reference sequence). The DNA for the CDR3 is TGTGCCAGTAGTATTGGCTCGAGGGGACTCAATCAGCCCCAGCATTTT. Amino acids: CASSIGSRGLNQPQHF.

V gene TRBV11-2 combines with J gene TRBJ2-3, with D possibly being TRBD2 (6 bases). CDR1 and CDR2 (germline): SGHAT, FQNNGV. V shed 2 bases and J shed 5 bases, with 20 bases lying between them. CDR3 length: 17 residues. The chain's CDR3 is CASSLRLDGNGGDTQYF. CDR3 DNA sequence: TGTGCCAGCAGCTTAAGACTAGACGGTAATGGTGGAGATACGCAGTATTTT.

To note about this clone: This same CDR3 is encoded by further DNA sequences in the sample. The CDR3 loop is CASSYAGTLNTGELFF. The CDR3 region has the DNA TGTGCCAGCAGTTACGCCGGGACACTTAACACCGGGGAGCTGTTTTTT. The chain uses TRBV6-6 and TRBJ2-2; perhaps TRBD1 as D (6 bases). Germline loops: CDR1 MNHNY, CDR2 SVGAGI (reference sequence). V dropped 2 bases and J dropped 2 bases, with 12 bases sitting between them. The length of the CDR3 is 16 residues.

This clone was recorded once. The gene calls are TRBV12-3 or TRBV12-4 and TRBJ2-1; no reliable D call. The CDR3 is 13 amino acids. Trimming cost V 3 bases and J 10 bases, with 13 bases left between them. The CDR3 sequence is CASSFQIADEQFF. The DNA of the CDR3 is TGTGCCAGCAGTTTCCAAATAGCAGACGAGCAGTTCTTC.

CDR3 sequence (DNA): TGTGCCTGGAGTGGAGACAGTCTCTATGGCTACACCTTC. Its protein product is CAWSGDSLYGYTF. The chain employs TRBV30 and TRBJ1-2; D perhaps matches TRBD1 (5 bases). Germline CDR1 reads GTSNPN; CDR2 reads SVGIG (reference sequence). The CDR3 is 13 amino acids. Trimming took 1 base from V and 4 from J, leaving 10 bases between them.

The chain couples TRBV6-4 to TRBJ1-5, with D unresolved. V dropped 4 bases and J dropped 6 bases, with 10 bases sitting between them. The CDR3 spans 13 residues. The germline V gene has CDR1 MRHNA and CDR2 SNTAGT. In DNA, the CDR3 is TGTGCCAGCAGTGTGCAGGTTGGTCAGCCCCAGCATTTT. Its protein product is CASSVQVGQPQHF.

The gene calls are TRBV6-2 or TRBV6-3 and TRBJ1-2; D unclear. Germline CDR1 is MNHEY and CDR2 is SVGEGT. The CDR3 loop spans 11 amino acids. Trimming took off 5 bases at V and 10 bases at J, with 11 bases between the two ends. The CDR3: CASSTTKNYTF. DNA of the CDR3: TGTGCCAGCAGTACAACTAAGAACTACACCTTC.

This chain joins TRBV18 and TRBJ2-7; 7 bases align to TRBD1. The trim removed 4 bases at V and 2 bases at J, leaving 8 bases unmatched. The CDR3 sequence is 15 residues long. Germline V gene data show CDR1 as KGHSH and CDR2 as LQKENI. CDR3 DNA: TGTGCCAGCTCACGGGCCTCACAGGGGACCTACGAGCAGTACTTC. Translated: CASSRASQGTYEQYF.

As DNA, the CDR3 is TGTGCCAGCAGTGAAGGGGCAGGGGCCTACGAGCAGTACTTC. Protein sequence: CASSEGAGAYEQYF. The chain combines TRBV6-1 with TRBJ2-7, with D perhaps matching TRBD1 (6 bases). Trimming took off 1 base at V and 2 bases at J, with 9 bases between the two ends. Germline V lookup: CDR1 MNHNS, CDR2 SASEGT. The CDR3 is 14 amino acids.